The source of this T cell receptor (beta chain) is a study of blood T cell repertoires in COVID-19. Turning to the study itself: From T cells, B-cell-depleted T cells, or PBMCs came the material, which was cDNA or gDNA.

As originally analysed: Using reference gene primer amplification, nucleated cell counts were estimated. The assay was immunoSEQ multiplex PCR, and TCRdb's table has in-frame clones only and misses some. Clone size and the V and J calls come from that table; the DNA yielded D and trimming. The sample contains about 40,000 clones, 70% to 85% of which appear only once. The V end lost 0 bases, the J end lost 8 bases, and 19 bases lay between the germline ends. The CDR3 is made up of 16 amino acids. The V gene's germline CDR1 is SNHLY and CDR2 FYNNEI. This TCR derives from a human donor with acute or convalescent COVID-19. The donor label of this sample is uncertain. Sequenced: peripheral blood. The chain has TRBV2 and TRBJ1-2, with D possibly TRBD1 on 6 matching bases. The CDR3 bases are TGTGCCAGCAGTGAAGCTTTGGGGGGGCTCCCCTTAGGCTACACCTTC. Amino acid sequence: CASSEALGGLPLGYTF.